This T cell receptor beta chain was profiled in a study of shared clonotypes between healthy human individuals. The CDR3 is 14 amino acids. V shed 3 bases and J shed 9 bases, with 16 bases lying between them. CDR1 and CDR2 from the germline V gene are SGHDT and YYEEEE. TCRdb keeps only in-frame clones here, not all; method: immunoSEQ multiplex PCR. Found here are over 2 million clones, roughly 95% of them singletons; the top ten hold 0.9% to 1.3%. Terminally differentiated effector memory CD45RA+ cells were left out of the naive CD8 fraction, which was CD45RO-negative and positively selected for CCR7.

The J gene is TRBJ2-1, the V gene TRBV5-6; D not certain. The sample was naive CD8+ T cells sorted from blood. This sequence originates from a young man in good health. The CDR3 DNA reads as TGTGCCAGCAGCTGGCAAATTTCGCCCGGTGAGCAGTTCTTC. Translation: CASSWQISPGEQFF.